The present entry profiles one T cell receptor beta chain with its context. Its antigen is still unknown. Sequencing was preceded by expansion of antigen-specific CD4+ T cells with viral peptide pools in the ViraFEST assay. Upon completion of around 9 days in culture, CD4+ T cells were isolated. Each participant received a vaccine that was either BNT162b2 or mRNA-1273, given as two doses. V lost 6 bases to trimming and J lost 0 bases, with 12 bases between them. Germline V gene data show CDR1 as SGDLS and CDR2 as YYNGEE. The CDR3 has 14 residues. The data were produced by immunoSEQ multiplex PCR, yet TCRdb's version contains in-frame clones alone and is incomplete. The table has tens of thousands of clones, around 79% seen once; the top ten hold more than 5.5%. This sample is part of a study of vaccination effects on CD4 cells after COVID-19. At the level of the study: Samples that were drawn after vaccination came a median of 72 days after the second dose.

General observations from the study: Early timepoints after infection were absent, and convalescent patients were few in the study.

The receptor comes from a human donor who received a COVID-19 vaccine. Some clones in this sample may be carry-over from other donors' samples. J is TRBJ1-1 and V is TRBV9; D is possibly TRBD1 (6 bases). The sample here was CD4+ T cells from PBMCs cultured with SARS-CoV-2 spike peptides, taken after COVID-19 vaccination. The CDR3 protein is CASTLGDMNTEAFF. The CDR3 region has the DNA TGTGCCAGCACCCTGGGGGACATGAACACTGAAGCTTTCTTT.